This T cell receptor (beta chain) was recovered during a study of T-cell reconstitution after alpha-beta-depleted transplantation in children. This clonotype has at least ten counts. V was clipped by 3 bases and J by 7 bases, with 16 bases between them. The germline V gene encodes CDR1 SEHNR and CDR2 FQNEAQ (reference sequence). CDR3 size: 15 residues. For TCRbeta, the library was prepared with unique molecular identifiers. TCRdb redid the calling of the PCR reads with MiXCR, one entry per CDR3 protein. The repertoire consists of 190,000 or so distinct CDR3 sequences, with about 6.4% occurring once and the leading ten covering 3% to 3.5%.

The V gene is TRBV7-9, the J gene TRBJ2-1; D is perhaps TRBD1 or TRBD2 (6 bases each). The TCR was taken from a human donor who donated a stem cell graft to a child with Wiskott-Aldrich syndrome. The starting material was PBMCs from the stem cell graft donor, obtained from the stem cell graft. CDR3 residues: CASSLVTGRLNEQFF. CDR3 in DNA: TGTGCCAGCAGCTTGGTAACAGGGAGGTTAAATGAGCAGTTCTTC.